What follows is one T cell receptor (beta chain) and its context. The data are from a study of shared clonotypes between healthy human individuals. Splitting of CD4+ cells produced CD45RA+ naive and CD45RA-negative memory subsets. In germline, CDR1 is SEHNR, CDR2 FQNEAQ (reference sequence). CDR3 length: 15 residues. Between the trimmed V and J ends, which lost 0 bases and 1 base, there was a span of 7 bases. Per the authors' pipeline: Because ImmunoSEQ provided only junction sequences with no quality scores, the filtering differed. The repertoire was sequenced with immunoSEQ multiplex PCR; TCRdb's copy has only in-frame clones and lacks some. V and J calls and clone size are those listed in that table; D and trimming were worked out from the DNA. Of more than 2 million clones listed, 85% to 95% are singletons.

The chain has TRBV7-9 and TRBJ1-5, with D tentatively TRBD1 (5 bases). Sequencing was done on a sample of naive CD4+ T cells sorted from blood. Subset in this sample: CD45RA+ positively selected. The clonotype originates from a man aged 18 to 29 in good health. Here the CDR3 DNA reads TGTGCCAGCAGCTTAGCCGAGGGGAGCAATCAGCCCCAGCATTTT. Translating gives CASSLAEGSNQPQHF. The full variable domain, rest sourced from reference TRBV7-9 and TRBJ1-5, is DTGVSQNPRHKITKRGQNVTFRCDPISEHNRLYWYRQTLGQGPEFLTYFQNEAQLEKSRLLSDRFSAERPKGSFSTLEIQRTEQGDSAMYLCASSLAEGSNQPQHFGDGTRLSIL.